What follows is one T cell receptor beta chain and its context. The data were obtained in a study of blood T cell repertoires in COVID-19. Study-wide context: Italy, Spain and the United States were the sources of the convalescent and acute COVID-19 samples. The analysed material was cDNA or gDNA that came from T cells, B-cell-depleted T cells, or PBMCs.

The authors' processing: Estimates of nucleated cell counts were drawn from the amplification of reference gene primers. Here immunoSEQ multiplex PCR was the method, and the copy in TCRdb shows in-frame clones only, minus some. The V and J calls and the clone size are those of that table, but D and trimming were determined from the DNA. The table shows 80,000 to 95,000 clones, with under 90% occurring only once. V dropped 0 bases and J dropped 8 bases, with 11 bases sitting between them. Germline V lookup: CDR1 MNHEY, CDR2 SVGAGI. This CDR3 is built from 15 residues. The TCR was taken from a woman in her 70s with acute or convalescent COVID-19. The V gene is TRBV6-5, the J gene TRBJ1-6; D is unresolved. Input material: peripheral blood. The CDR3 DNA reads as TGTGCCAGCAGTTACTCGAGAGGGAGTCATTCACCCCTCCACTTT. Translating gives CASSYSRGSHSPLHF.